Each of the 14 T cell receptor beta chains below was sequenced from the same sample in a study of TIL therapy for anti-PD-1-resistant metastatic lung cancer. This was the immunoSEQ v3 assay. Assay used: immunoSEQ multiplex PCR; TCRdb lists only in-frame clones, some missing. Among about 50,000 clones, about three quarters were seen once, and the ten largest hold approximately 5.6%. Documented time point: pre-treatment sample, taken before nivolumab and TIL therapy. Most excised metastases sampled were pleural nodules or supraclavicular lymph nodes. Source: tumor tissue, taken at baseline. The receptor source for this set is a person aged 25 to 80 with non-small cell lung cancer.

The V call is TRBV5-1, the J call TRBJ2-5; 11 bases map to TRBD2. The V gene end was trimmed by 0 bases and the J gene end by 5 bases; junction bases not matched to a gene: 9. The CDR3 covers 17 residues. Looked up from germline, CDR1 is SGHRS and CDR2 is YFSETQ. This chain's CDR3 is CASSLEASGGFSETQYF. CDR3 nucleotide sequence: TGCGCCAGCAGCTTGGAAGCTAGCGGGGGGTTCTCCGAGACCCAGTACTTC.

V and J are TRBV5-1 and TRBJ2-7, with 12 positions matching TRBD2. The CDR3 extends over 15 amino acids. Looked up from germline, CDR1 is SGHRS and CDR2 is YFSETQ. V trimming: 5 bases; J trimming: 4 bases; junction bases outside the gene matches: 7. The CDR3 bases are TGCGCCAGCAGACCCTCTAGCGGGGGGGTATACGAGCAGTACTTC. This sequence encodes CASRPSSGGVYEQYF. Variable domain in full (rest from reference TRBV5-1 and TRBJ2-7): KAGVTQTPRYLIKTRGQQVTLSCSPISGHRSVSWYQQTPGQGLQFLFEYFSETQRNKGNFPGRFSGRQFSNSRSEMNVSTLELGDSALYLCASRPSSGGVYEQYFGPGTRLTVT.

The chain joins TRBV10-2 to TRBJ2-7; 11 bases map to TRBD1. V lost 2 bases to trimming and J lost 4 bases; unmatched junction nucleotides: 7. The germline CDR1 and CDR2 sequences are WSHSY and SAAADI. The CDR3 covers 16 residues. This chain's CDR3 is CASSEPNRDRGYEQYF. DNA for the CDR3: TGCGCCAGCAGTGAGCCCAACCGGGACAGGGGGTACGAGCAGTACTTC.

V usage is TRBV6-5 and J usage is TRBJ1-2; 8 bases agree with TRBD1. The CDR3 is 11 amino acids. CDR1 MNHEY and CDR2 SVGAGI come from the germline V gene. Germline trimming cut 6 bases from V and 8 bases from J; bases unmatched to any gene: 2. Here the CDR3 reads CASRRQGGYTF. CDR3 sequence (DNA): TGTGCCAGCAGGCGACAGGGGGGCTACACCTTC.

The V gene is TRBV9, the J gene TRBJ1-1; 12 positions match TRBD1. J gave up 7 bases and V 2 bases, and 3 bases lay outside the gene matches. The CDR3 is made up of 14 amino acids. Per the germline V gene, CDR1 is SGDLS and CDR2 is YYNGEE. The CDR3 DNA follows: TGTGCCAGCAGCGTGGGGACAGGGGGCGATGAAGCTTTCTTT. It codes for CASSVGTGGDEAFF.

This clone has a handful of counts. The chain employs TRBV5-4 and TRBJ2-7, with TRBD1 identical over 8 bases. Germline V gene data show CDR1 as SGHNT and CDR2 as YYREEE (reference sequence). Trimming removed 4 bases from V and 6 bases from J; junction bases left unmatched: 12. The length of the CDR3 is 15 residues. This chain's CDR3 is CASSPSRTGRSEQYF. CDR3 in DNA: TGTGCCAGCAGCCCCTCCAGGACAGGGAGGAGCGAGCAGTACTTC.

There are a few counts of this clone. V and J are TRBV28 and TRBJ2-7; D possibly uses TRBD1 or TRBD2 (5 bases each). Trimming removed 8 bases at V and 0 bases at J, with 20 bases between. The CDR3 contains 16 residues. Looked up from germline, CDR1 is MDHEN and CDR2 is SYDVKM. In nucleotides, the CDR3 is TGTGCCAGCCGACCCGGGGCACTCTCTCCCTCCTACGAGCAGTACTTC. Its protein is CASRPGALSPSYEQYF.

This chain connects TRBV12-5 to TRBJ2-5; D gene uncertain. The CDR3 extends over 13 amino acids. V was trimmed by 4 bases and J by 5 bases, leaving 11 bases between them. The germline V gene has CDR1 LGHNT and CDR2 FRNRAP. CDR3 coding DNA: TGTGCTAGTGGTTCCGGCTTTAGGGAGACCCAGTACTTC. Protein sequence: CASGSGFRETQYF.

V usage is TRBV7-2 and J usage is TRBJ1-3; D uncertain. V lost 6 bases and J lost 0, with 12 bases in between. Germline V gene lookup returns CDR1 SGHTA and CDR2 FQGNSA. CDR3 length: 15 amino acids. The CDR3 nucleotides read TGTGCCAGCAGTCTAGGACCGACCTCTGGAAACACCATATATTTT. The encoded protein is CASSLGPTSGNTIYF. The variable domain in full, completed from reference TRBV7-2 and TRBJ1-3, reads GAGVSQSPSNKVTEKGKDVELRCDPISGHTALYWYRQSLGQGLEFLIYFQGNSAPDKSGLPSDRFSAERTGGSVSTLTIQRTQQEDSAVYLCASSLGPTSGNTIYFGEGSWLTVV.

This chain connects TRBV5-4 to TRBJ1-2; 7 bases agree with TRBD1. Looked up from germline, CDR1 is SGHNT and CDR2 is YYREEE (reference sequence). The V gene end was trimmed by 0 bases and the J gene end by 5 bases; junction bases not matched to a gene: 10. The CDR3 is made up of 16 amino acids. The DNA for the CDR3 is TGTGCCAGCAGCTTGGGGCTTTCAGGGGGTAATTATGGCTACACCTTC. Translated: CASSLGLSGGNYGYTF.

V is TRBV7-2 and J is TRBJ1-3, with D unresolved. Germline lookup yields CDR1 SGHTA and CDR2 FQGNSA. V was shortened by 5 bases and J by 1 base, with 12 bases between the two germline ends. The CDR3 contains 15 residues. CDR3 in amino acids: CASSVLSNSGNTIYF. CDR3 bases: TGTGCCAGCAGCGTCCTGTCGAATTCTGGAAACACCATATATTTT.

The chain carries TRBV27 and TRBJ1-3; 7 bases are shared with TRBD1. Germline V gene data show CDR1 as MNHEY and CDR2 as SMNVEV (reference sequence). V was clipped by 8 bases and J by 3 bases; unmatched bases: 7. The CDR3 extends over 14 amino acids. The CDR3 DNA reads as TGTGCCAGCGCCGTCAGGGGGGGTGGAAACACCATATATTTT. Translating gives CASAVRGGGNTIYF.

The chain is built from TRBV19 and TRBJ1-2; D remains unclear. The ends were cut back, 1 base at V and 3 bases at J, with 9 bases in the middle. The germline V gene encodes CDR1 LNHDA and CDR2 SQIVND (reference sequence). The CDR3 extends over 14 amino acids. The CDR3 reads CASSIGPGYYGYTF. Here the CDR3 DNA reads TGTGCCAGTAGTATAGGTCCGGGGTACTATGGCTACACCTTC.

The chain is built from TRBV19 and TRBJ2-7, with D tentatively TRBD2 (6 bases). Germline CDR1 and CDR2: LNHDA and SQIVND (reference sequence). The CDR3 length is 14 residues. Trimming stripped 10 bases from V and 4 bases from J, with 20 bases between. CDR3 loop: CANSEAGPNYEQYF. CDR3 DNA: TGTGCCAATTCGGAGGCGGGACCAAATTACGAGCAGTACTTC.